This TCR beta chain was observed in a study of blood T cell repertoires in COVID-19. Sequencing used immunoSEQ multiplex PCR; TCRdb keeps in-frame clones, though not all of them. The sample lists roughly 240,000 clones; 70% to 90% were seen once. Germline CDR1 and CDR2: LNHDA and SQIVND (reference sequence). CDR3 length equals 15 residues. Trimming removed 6 bases from V and 6 bases from J, with 18 bases in between. Sequenced input: PBMCs or T cells enriched from blood (not recorded which). The J gene is TRBJ2-4, the V gene TRBV19; weak D call: TRBD1 (5 bases). This sequence was found in a woman between 45 and 60 years old with acute COVID-19. Written as DNA, the CDR3 is TGTGCCAGTAGGCAACCAGGGCTGGGTAGAAACATTCAGTACTTC. It codes for CASRQPGLGRNIQYF.